The T cell receptor (beta chain) described here comes from a study of cytomegalovirus exposure and HLA in healthy donors. At the level of the study: Unique TCRs numbering roughly 85 million, obtained from HLA-typed donors, made up an early data release. The study's findings and limits: Sequence variants that were highly shared formed a cluster that was likely a sequencing artifact. By a later analysis, the bulk of CMV-associated TCR beta chains appeared HLA-restricted. A few CMV-associated chains proved CMV antigen-specific in vitro.

This CDR3 region has 13 residues. Trimming cost V 6 bases and J 4 bases; bases outside gene matches: 5. Germline assignment: CDR1 ENHRY and CDR2 SYGVKD. On this clone itself: Antigen specificity is unknown.

This PCR relied on a set of 60 Vbeta primers and 13 Jbeta primers. Clones were read by immunoSEQ multiplex PCR, and TCRdb kept only the in-frame ones, dropping some. The sample lists under 55,000 clones, around 70% occurring once. The specimen was PBMCs. The receptor's source is a man aged 18 to 35 in good health and CMV-seronegative. The chain combines TRBV10-3 with TRBJ1-1; 7 bases are a match to TRBD1. The CDR3 loop is CAISRTGGTEAFF. CDR3 in DNA: TGTGCCATCAGCCGGACAGGTGGCACTGAAGCTTTCTTT.